This T cell receptor (beta chain) appears in the sequencing data of a study of blood T cells in healthy people across ages. Then a second PCR, running roughly 6 to 12 cycles, was carried out with a sample-barcoded 5' primer and a J-beta primer mix. MiXCR, applied by TCRdb to the 5' RACE reads, yields one record per CDR3 protein. The sample has about 840,000 distinct CDR3 sequences, under 35% seen once. Losses at the gene ends were 4 bases for V and 0 bases for J; bases not matched to a gene: 4. In germline, CDR1 is SGDLS, CDR2 YYNGEE. CDR3 length: 15 residues. These same records also appear under a second study, on T cells of mothers and their children.

The J gene is TRBJ2-1, the V gene TRBV9, with 7 nucleotides matching TRBD2. Sequenced: blood. The sequence came from a woman aged 40-49 years in good health. Here the CDR3 DNA reads TGTGCCAGCAGCCAGAGCGGGGTCTCCTACAATGAGCAGTTCTTC. As protein: CASSQSGVSYNEQFF.